A single TCR beta chain is shown here with its context. The protocol was immunoSEQ multiplex PCR, while the TCRdb copy is restricted to in-frame clones and leaves out a portion. The sample contains 50,000 to 55,000 clones, approximately 85% of which appear only once. These data come from a study of blood T cell repertoires in COVID-19. Study as a whole: The cDNA or gDNA used as material had been derived from T cells, B-cell-depleted T cells, or PBMCs.

The length of the CDR3 is 17 residues. The V and J ends lost 4 bases and 7 bases, in that order; junction bases with no gene match: 12. Germline V gives CDR1 KGHDR, CDR2 SFDVKD. J is TRBJ2-2 and V is TRBV24-1, with 9 bases matching TRBD2. Sequenced: peripheral blood. This TCR was sampled from a woman over 75 with acute or convalescent COVID-19. The CDR3 here is CATSDPAGGRQGGELFF. The CDR3 DNA reads as TGTGCCACCAGTGACCCCGCGGGGGGGAGGCAAGGCGGGGAGCTGTTTTTT.